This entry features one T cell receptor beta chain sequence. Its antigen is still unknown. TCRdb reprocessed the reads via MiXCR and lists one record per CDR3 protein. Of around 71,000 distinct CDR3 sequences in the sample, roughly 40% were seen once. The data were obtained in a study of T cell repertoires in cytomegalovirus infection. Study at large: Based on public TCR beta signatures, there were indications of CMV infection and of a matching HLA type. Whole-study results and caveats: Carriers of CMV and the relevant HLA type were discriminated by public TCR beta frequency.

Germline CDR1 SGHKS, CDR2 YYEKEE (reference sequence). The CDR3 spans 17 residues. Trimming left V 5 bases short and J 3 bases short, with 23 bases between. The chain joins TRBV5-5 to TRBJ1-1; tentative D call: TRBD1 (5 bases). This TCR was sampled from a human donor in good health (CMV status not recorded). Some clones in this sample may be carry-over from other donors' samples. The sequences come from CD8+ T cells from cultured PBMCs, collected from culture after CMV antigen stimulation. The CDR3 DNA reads TGTGCCAGCAGGCCACCGGGACTGGGACGATGGGACACTGAAGCTTTCTTT. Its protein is CASRPPGLGRWDTEAFF.